This entry lists 18 T cell receptor beta chains sequenced from one sample in a study of T cell clones after liver transplantation. Repertoires were generated with immunoSEQ multiplex PCR, while TCRdb's copy carries only in-frame clones and drops some. The sample lists tens of thousands of clones; 60% to 75% were seen once. Sequencing was performed on CD4+ T cells from blood, taken at the 22-month timepoint. These receptors were taken from a human patient who received a liver transplant. Some T cells may be the graft donor's.

The genes are TRBV7-2 and TRBJ1-6; D is unclear. Germline CDR1 reads SGHTA; CDR2 reads FQGNSA. The CDR3 loop spans 12 amino acids. V lost 5 bases to trimming and J lost 5 bases, with 4 bases between them. The CDR3, as DNA: TGTGCCAGCAGCCAAAATAATTCACCCCTCCACTTT. This gives the protein CASSQNNSPLHF.

V and J are TRBV10-3 and TRBJ1-2, with unresolved D. CDR1 ENHRY and CDR2 SYGVKD come from the germline V gene. The CDR3 is 12 amino acids. Trimming shortened V by 8 bases and J by 0 bases, and 7 bases separated the two germline ends. CDR3 region: CAIGQTNYGYTF. Here the CDR3 DNA reads TGTGCCATCGGGCAGACTAACTATGGCTACACCTTC.

The rearrangement joins TRBV30 to TRBJ2-1; D unclear. V dropped 1 base and J dropped 15 bases, with 22 bases sitting between them. CDR3 length: 14 amino acids. Looked up from germline, CDR1 is GTSNPN and CDR2 is SVGIG (reference sequence). The DNA for the CDR3 is TGTGCCTGGAGTGGAGTCCTTCCGGCCCAGAGTGCGTTCTTC. This translates into CAWSGVLPAQSAFF.

The J gene is TRBJ1-2, the V gene TRBV28, with 7 bases aligning to TRBD1. Trimming removed 8 bases from V and 2 bases from J; junction bases left unmatched: 8. The CDR3 length is 14 residues. The germline V gene has CDR1 MDHEN and CDR2 SYDVKM. The CDR3 sequence: CASSDRTGNYGYTF. The CDR3 DNA reads TGTGCCAGCTCGGACCGGACAGGCAACTATGGCTACACCTTC.

The CDR3 spells CASSGGFGTAHGNTIYF. The DNA for the CDR3 is TGTGCCAGCAGCGGTGGGTTCGGGACGGCACATGGAAACACCATATATTTT. The chain employs TRBV7-4 and TRBJ1-3, with D possibly being TRBD1 (5 bases). Trimming cost V 5 bases and J 3 bases, with 20 bases left between them. The CDR3 contains 17 residues. Germline assignment: CDR1 SGHVT and CDR2 SQSDAQ.

CDR3 bases: TGTGCCAGCAGTTCGGGATCCATCGAGCAGTACTTC. The encoded protein is CASSSGSIEQYF. J is TRBJ2-7 and V is TRBV28; TRBD2 might be the D (5 bases). Per germline, CDR1 MDHEN and CDR2 SYDVKM. Trimming removed 4 bases at V and 6 bases at J, with 10 bases between. The CDR3 runs to 12 residues. Variable domain in full (rest from reference TRBV28 and TRBJ2-7): DVKVTQSSRYLVKRTGEKVFLECVQDMDHENMFWYRQDPGLGLRLIYFSYDVKMKEKGDIPEGYSVSREKKERFSLILESASTNQTSMYLCASSSGSIEQYFGPGTRLTVT.

This clone was seen just once. The rearrangement joins TRBV2 to TRBJ2-7; 9 bases align to TRBD1. The CDR3 is 14 amino acids. V shed 4 bases, J shed 4 bases, and the junction held 5 bases outside the gene matches. The germline V gene has CDR1 SNHLY and CDR2 FYNNEI. The CDR3 bases are TGTGCCAGCAGTGGTTGGACAGGGGAATACGAGCAGTACTTC. Amino acid sequence: CASSGWTGEYEQYF.

The V gene is TRBV11-2, the J gene TRBJ1-2; D remains ambiguous. V gave up 1 base and J gave up 1 base, with 7 bases separating them. Germline V gives CDR1 SGHAT, CDR2 FQNNGV. This CDR3 spans 14 amino acids. The CDR3 reads CASSLGGSNYGYTF. CDR3 DNA: TGTGCCAGCAGCTTAGGAGGGAGTAACTATGGCTACACCTTC.

V gene TRBV9 combines with J gene TRBJ2-4; 16 bases fit TRBD2. The V gene end was trimmed by 3 bases and the J gene end by 7 bases; junction bases not matched to a gene: 7. Germline V lookup: CDR1 SGDLS, CDR2 YYNGEE. The CDR3 length is 17 residues. This CDR3 reads CASSAPGTSGGANIQYF. Written as DNA, the CDR3 is TGTGCCAGCAGCGCCCCCGGGACTAGCGGGGGGGCGAACATTCAGTACTTC.

This clone was recorded a few times. This chain uses TRBV11-2 with TRBJ1-5; no clear D. The germline gives CDR1 SGHAT, CDR2 FQNNGV. The CDR3 runs 13 residues. V was trimmed by 1 base and J by 6 bases, leaving 7 bases between them. The CDR3 sequence: CASSLAFSQPQHF. DNA for the CDR3: TGTGCCAGCAGCTTAGCGTTTAGTCAGCCCCAGCATTTT.

This clone was detected only once. This CDR3 reads CAPKKKGYYNSPLHF. The CDR3 DNA sequence: TGTGCCCCCAAGAAGAAAGGGTACTACAATTCACCCCTCCACTTT. The chain employs TRBV27 and TRBJ1-6; D not resolved. With 11 bases removed from V and 7 bases from J, the gap between germline ends came to 21 bases. The germline CDR1 and CDR2 sequences are MNHEY and SMNVEV (reference sequence). The CDR3 totals 15 residues.

The chain is built from TRBV11-2 and TRBJ2-5, with 7 bases aligning to TRBD1. Trimming at V came to 0 bases and at J to 5 bases, leaving 6 bases not matched to a gene. The CDR3 contains 15 residues. The germline V gene encodes CDR1 SGHAT and CDR2 FQNNGV. In DNA, the CDR3 is TGTGCCAGCAGCTTAGAAACAGGGGTCGAGGAGACCCAGTACTTC. Its protein product is CASSLETGVEETQYF.

This clone was picked up one time. The chain carries TRBV11-2 and TRBJ2-5, with 10 bases that match TRBD1. V shed 1 base, J shed 1 base, and the junction held 3 bases outside the gene matches. The CDR3 is made up of 16 amino acids. Germline-derived CDR1 and CDR2 are SGHAT and FQNNGV. The CDR3 loop reads CASSLGDRGFQETQYF. In DNA, the CDR3 is TGTGCCAGCAGCTTAGGGGACAGGGGATTCCAAGAGACCCAGTACTTC.

This clone was found a few times. The gene calls are TRBV15 and TRBJ2-3; no firm D call. Germline assignment: CDR1 LNHNV and CDR2 YYDKDF (reference sequence). Trimming shortened V by 6 bases and J by 2 bases, and 9 bases separated the two germline ends. This CDR3 comprises 13 residues. CDR3 loop: CATRASATDTQYF. The CDR3 DNA reads as TGTGCCACCAGGGCGTCGGCCACAGATACGCAGTATTTT. The whole variable domain, remainder taken from reference TRBV15 and TRBJ2-3, is DAMVIQNPRYQVTQFGKPVTLSCSQTLNHNVMYWYQQKSSQAPKLLFHYYDKDFNNEADTPDNFQSRRPNTSFCFLDIRSPGLGDTAMYLCATRASATDTQYFGPGTRLTVL.

This chain joins TRBV6-1 and TRBJ1-2, with 7 bases fitting TRBD1. The CDR3 consists of 13 residues. The junction had 8 bases not matched to a gene; V was cut back by 7 bases and J by 6 bases. Germline loops: CDR1 MNHNS, CDR2 SASEGT. For the CDR3, the DNA is TGTGCCAGCAACACCGGGACAGCCGATGGCTACACCTTC. Translated: CASNTGTADGYTF.

The chain recombines TRBV19 with TRBJ2-2, with a weak D call TRBD2 (6 bases). Trimming cost V 3 bases and J 0 bases, with 14 bases left between them. The germline CDR1 and CDR2 sequences are LNHDA and SQIVND (reference sequence). This CDR3 spans 17 amino acids. Here the CDR3 reads CASSILGRGANTGELFF. Written as DNA, the CDR3 is TGTGCCAGTAGTATCTTAGGGCGGGGCGCGAACACCGGGGAGCTGTTTTTT.

This clone was found a few times. This chain joins TRBV30 and TRBJ1-2; D may be TRBD1 (5 bases). This CDR3 is built from 14 residues. Trimming pared 4 bases from V and 8 bases from J, leaving 20 bases between. Germline V gene data show CDR1 as GTSNPN and CDR2 as SVGIG (reference sequence). CDR3 DNA: TGTGCCTGGAACCTTGAGAGGGGCGTAAGAGGCTACACCTTC. It is translated as CAWNLERGVRGYTF.

The chain recombines TRBV18 with TRBJ1-2, with TRBD1 matching 8 bases. This CDR3 region has 14 residues. Trimming cost V 4 bases and J 5 bases; bases outside gene matches: 6. Germline CDR1 is KGHSH and CDR2 is LQKENI. The CDR3 DNA reads TGTGCCAGCTCACGGACAGGGCCTGGGTATGGCTACACCTTC. Residues: CASSRTGPGYGYTF.